These T cell receptor beta chains were read from a single sample in a study of human T cells and chemical hapten exposure. One entry per CDR3 protein results from TCRdb running MiXCR on the RACE reads. The repertoire has roughly 380,000 distinct CDR3 sequences, roughly 5.3% of them found once; the top ten carry around 2.6%. Sequencing used whole blood, obtained in connection with sensitization to the hapten diphenylcyclopropenone (DPC). These receptors all stem from a woman aged 45-59 years with alopecia areata. Some clones in this sample may be carry-over from other donors' samples. The CDR3 runs from the conserved cysteine through the conserved F or W. D genes are given only for firm matches. For some rows the clone size is stated as once, few or many, or as a class when expanded; others skip it.

many	TRBV12-3/TRBV12-4	TRBJ1-3	-	TGTGCCAGCAGTTCGACAGGTTCTGGAAACACCATATATTTT	CASSSTGSGNTIYF
many	TRBV29-1	TRBJ2-3	-	TGCAGCGTATCCGGTAAACTTCTCACAGATACGCAGTATTTT	CSVSGKLLTDTQYF
few	TRBV20-1	TRBJ2-7	-	TGCAGTGCTTCCGCCCGAGGGAGTTCCTACGAGCAGTACTTC	CSASARGSSYEQYF
-	TRBV2	TRBJ2-1	TRBD2	TGTGCCAGCACTTGGGAACTAGCGAATGAGCAGTTCTTC	CASTWELANEQFF
-	TRBV9	TRBJ2-5	-	TGTGCCAGCAGCGTAGCGGGGATAAACCAAGAGACCCAGTACTTC	CASSVAGINQETQYF
few	TRBV7-2	TRBJ2-5	-	TGTGCCAGCAGCCGCCGGGCCCGAGAGACCCAGTACTTC	CASSRRARETQYF
-	TRBV7-2	TRBJ1-3	-	TGTGCCAGCAGTTCTGATCCAGGGGCTGGAAACACCATATATTTT	CASSSDPGAGNTIYF
few	TRBV20-1	TRBJ1-5	-	TGCAGTGCTAGAGATCAAATGGGGACCAAACAGCCCCAGCATTTT	CSARDQMGTKQPQHF
few	TRBV20-1	TRBJ1-1	-	TGCAGTGCTAGAGAGGACGGCACTGAAGCTTTCTTT	CSAREDGTEAFF
few	TRBV6-2/TRBV6-3	TRBJ1-4	TRBD1	TGTGCCAGCAGTCCACAGGGGAAGAGTGAAAAACTGTTTTTT	CASSPQGKSEKLFF
many	TRBV2	TRBJ1-5	-	TGTGCCAGCACCGAGAGGGGATCCAGGCGGCCCCAGCATTTT	CASTERGSRRPQHF
few	TRBV20-1	TRBJ2-3	TRBD2	TGCAGTGCCCCTCGAGCTAGCGGGATCACAGATACGCAGTATTTT	CSAPRASGITDTQYF
-	TRBV12-3/TRBV12-4	TRBJ1-1	-	TGTGCCACCCATCGGAGGGCCACTGAAGCTTTCTTT	CATHRRATEAFF
few	TRBV29-1	TRBJ2-6	-	TGCAGCGTCTCACAGAGCTCTGGGGCCAACGTCCTGACTTTC	CSVSQSSGANVLTF
-	TRBV14	TRBJ2-3	-	TGTGCCAGCAGCCAAGATCGGGTAGCAACCGATACGCAGTATTTT	CASSQDRVATDTQYF
few	TRBV5-1	TRBJ1-1	-	TGCGCCAGCAGCTTGTACACCGATGAAGCTTTCTTT	CASSLYTDEAFF
-	TRBV20-1	TRBJ1-5	-	TGCAGTGCTAGGGGACAATTCCGCCAGCCCCAGCATTTT	CSARGQFRQPQHF
many	TRBV3-1	TRBJ2-3	-	TGTGCCAGCAGCCTGCGACTATCCTCTAGCACAGATACGCAGTATTTT	CASSLRLSSSTDTQYF
few	TRBV20-1	TRBJ1-6	-	TGCAGTGCTAGGAAAGGGCTTATTGATTCACCCCTCCACTTT	CSARKGLIDSPLHF
-	TRBV11-2	TRBJ1-1	-	TGTGCCAGCAGCTTAGAACCGGGCTACACTGAAGCTATCTTT	CASSLEPGYTEAIF
-	TRBV6-1	TRBJ1-6	TRBD1	TGTGCCAGCATCGCAGGGGGGTATAATTCACCCCTCCACTTT	CASIAGGYNSPLHF
many	TRBV27	TRBJ1-6	-	TGTGCCAGCAGTTTGGAACAGAAGGGCTCACCCCTCCACTTT	CASSLEQKGSPLHF
few	TRBV5-1	TRBJ2-4	TRBD1	TGCGCCAGCAGCCCCGCTCTACAGACAGGGGTCCTCCGCCTAGCCAAAAACATTCAGTACTTC	CASSPALQTGVLRLAKNIQYF
many	TRBV4-2	TRBJ2-1	-	TGTGCCAGCAGCCAAGCCGTGCACGGTGAGCAGTTCTTC	CASSQAVHGEQFF
many	TRBV11-1	TRBJ2-1	-	TGTGCCAGCAGCACAGACTTCGCTAATGAGCAGTTCTTC	CASSTDFANEQFF
few	TRBV4-1	TRBJ2-1	-	TGCGCCAGCAGCCAAGAATGGGATAATGAGCAGTTCTTC	CASSQEWDNEQFF
few	TRBV5-6	TRBJ1-3	-	TGTGCCAGCAGCTTGGCTTCAGGGACTAACACCATATATTTT	CASSLASGTNTIYF
many	TRBV5-1	TRBJ2-3	-	TGCGCCAGCAGCTTCTCCGTTGGTAGCGGCATCACAGATACGCAGTATTTT	CASSFSVGSGITDTQYF
-	TRBV18	TRBJ2-7	TRBD1	TGTGCCAGCTCGCCCGGACAGGGTTTCGAGCAGTACTTC	CASSPGQGFEQYF
-	TRBV3-1	TRBJ2-1	-	TGTGCCAGCAGCCCCAAGGCCTACAATGAGCAGTTCTTC	CASSPKAYNEQFF
many	TRBV11-2	TRBJ2-3	-	TGTGCCAGCAGCTCTATTACATGGGATACGCAGTATTTT	CASSSITWDTQYF
many	TRBV7-6	TRBJ1-3	TRBD1	TGTGCCAGCAGCCCCATCCTGACAGGGGCTGGAAACACCATATATTTT	CASSPILTGAGNTIYF
-	TRBV2	TRBJ1-5	-	TGTGCCAGCAGTGAAGCACAGACAGGTGGCAATCAGCCCCAGCATTTT	CASSEAQTGGNQPQHF
few	TRBV14	TRBJ1-2	-	TGTGCCAGCAGCCAAGATTGGTCCGGAGGCTACACCTTC	CASSQDWSGGYTF
few	TRBV6-5	TRBJ2-7	-	TGTGCCAGCAACGGGGGCCCCCACGAGCAGTACTTC	CASNGGPHEQYF
many	TRBV7-2	TRBJ2-5	TRBD1	TGTGCCAGCAGCTTGATACAGGGGACGGAGACCCAGTACTTC	CASSLIQGTETQYF
-	TRBV2	TRBJ1-6	-	TGTGCCAGTAACAGTTGGAATTCACCCCTCCACTTT	CASNSWNSPLHF
many	TRBV29-1	TRBJ1-5	-	TGCAGCGTGGGGGCAGGGGGCAATCAGCCCCAGCATTTT	CSVGAGGNQPQHF
many	TRBV18	TRBJ1-1	TRBD1	TGTGCCAGCTTAGGGGGCCTAGGGACTGAAGCTTTCTTT	CASLGGLGTEAFF
many	TRBV10-3	TRBJ1-1	TRBD1	TGTGCCATCAGCGCTACTAATCAGGGGGTAGAAGCTTTCTTT	CAISATNQGVEAFF
few	TRBV3-1	TRBJ1-5	-	TGTGCCAGCAGCCAAGTGGAAGGTCCCCAGCATTTT	CASSQVEGPQHF
-	TRBV27	TRBJ1-5	-	TGTGCCAGCAGGCAGGTGGCTAGTCAGCCCCAGCATTTT	CASRQVASQPQHF